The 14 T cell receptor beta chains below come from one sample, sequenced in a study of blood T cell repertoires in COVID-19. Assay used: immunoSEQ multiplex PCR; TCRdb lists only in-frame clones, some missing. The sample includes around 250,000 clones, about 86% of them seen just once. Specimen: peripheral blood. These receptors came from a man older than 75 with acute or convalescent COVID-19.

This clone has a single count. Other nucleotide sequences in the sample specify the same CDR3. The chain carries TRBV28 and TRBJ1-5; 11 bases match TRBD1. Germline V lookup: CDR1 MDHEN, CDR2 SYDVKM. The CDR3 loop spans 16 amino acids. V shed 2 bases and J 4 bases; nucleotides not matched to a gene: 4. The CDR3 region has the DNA TGTGCCAGCAGTTTAACTGGGACAGGGGGGAATCAGCCCCAGCATTTT. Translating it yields CASSLTGTGGNQPQHF.

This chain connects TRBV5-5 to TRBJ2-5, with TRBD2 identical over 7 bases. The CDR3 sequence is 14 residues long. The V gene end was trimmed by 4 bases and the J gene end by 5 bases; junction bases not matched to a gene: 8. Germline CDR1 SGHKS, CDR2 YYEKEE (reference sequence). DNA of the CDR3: TGTGCCAGCAGCCTGGGAGGGGACTGGGAGACCCAGTACTTC. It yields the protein CASSLGGDWETQYF.

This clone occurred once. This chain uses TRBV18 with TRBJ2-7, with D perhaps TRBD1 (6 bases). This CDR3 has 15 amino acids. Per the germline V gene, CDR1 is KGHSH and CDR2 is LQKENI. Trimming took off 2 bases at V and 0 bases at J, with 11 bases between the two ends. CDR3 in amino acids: CASSPYRDNSYEQYF. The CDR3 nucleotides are TGTGCCAGCTCACCATACCGGGACAACTCCTACGAGCAGTACTTC. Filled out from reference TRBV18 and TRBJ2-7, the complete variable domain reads NAGVMQNPRHLVRRRGQEARLRCSPMKGHSHVYWYRQLPEEGLKFMVYLQKENIIDESGMPKERFSAEFPKEGPSILRIQQVVRGDSAAYFCASSPYRDNSYEQYFGPGTRLTVT.

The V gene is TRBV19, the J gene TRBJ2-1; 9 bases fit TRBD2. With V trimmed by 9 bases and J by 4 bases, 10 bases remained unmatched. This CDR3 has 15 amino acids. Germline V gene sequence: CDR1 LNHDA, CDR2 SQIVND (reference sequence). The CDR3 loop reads CASQAVAGVYNEQFF. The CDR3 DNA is TGTGCCAGCCAGGCGGTAGCGGGGGTTTACAATGAGCAGTTCTTC.

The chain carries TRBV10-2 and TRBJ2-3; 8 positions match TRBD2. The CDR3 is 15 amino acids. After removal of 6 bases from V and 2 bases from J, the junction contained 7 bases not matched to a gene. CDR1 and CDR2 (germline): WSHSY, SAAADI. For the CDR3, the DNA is TGCGCCAGCAGCAGGATAGCGGGGAACACAGATACGCAGTATTTT. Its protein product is CASSRIAGNTDTQYF.

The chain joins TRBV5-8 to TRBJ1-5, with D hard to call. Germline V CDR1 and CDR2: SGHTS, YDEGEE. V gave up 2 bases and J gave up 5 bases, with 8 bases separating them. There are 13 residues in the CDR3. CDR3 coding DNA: TGTGCCAGCAGCTTTGGGAGGGATCAGCCCCAGCATTTT. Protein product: CASSFGRDQPQHF.

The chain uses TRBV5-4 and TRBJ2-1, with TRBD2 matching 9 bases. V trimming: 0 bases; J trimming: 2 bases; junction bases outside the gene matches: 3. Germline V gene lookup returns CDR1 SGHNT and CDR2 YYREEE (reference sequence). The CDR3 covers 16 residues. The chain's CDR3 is CASSLGGGDPYNEQFF. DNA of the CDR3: TGTGCCAGCAGCTTGGGCGGGGGGGACCCCTACAATGAGCAGTTCTTC.

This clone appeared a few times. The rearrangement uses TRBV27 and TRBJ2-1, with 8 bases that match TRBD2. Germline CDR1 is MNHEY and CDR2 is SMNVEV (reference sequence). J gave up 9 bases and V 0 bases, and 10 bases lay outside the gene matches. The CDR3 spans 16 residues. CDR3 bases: TGTGCCAGCAGTTTATCGTCCGGGACTAGTGTTCCTGAGCAGTTCTTC. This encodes CASSLSSGTSVPEQFF.

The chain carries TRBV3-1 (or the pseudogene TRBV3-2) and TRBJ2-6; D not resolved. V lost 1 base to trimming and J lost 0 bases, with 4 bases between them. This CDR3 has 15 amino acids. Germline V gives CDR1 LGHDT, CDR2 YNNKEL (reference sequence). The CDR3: CASSQVISGANVLTF. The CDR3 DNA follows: TGTGCCAGCAGCCAAGTTATCTCTGGGGCCAACGTCCTGACTTTC.

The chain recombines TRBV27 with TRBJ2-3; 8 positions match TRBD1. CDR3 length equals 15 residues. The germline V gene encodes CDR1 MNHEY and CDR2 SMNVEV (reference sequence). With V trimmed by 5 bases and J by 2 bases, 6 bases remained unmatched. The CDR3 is CASSRGQGNTDTQYF. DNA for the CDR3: TGTGCCAGCAGTCGCGGACAGGGAAACACAGATACGCAGTATTTT.

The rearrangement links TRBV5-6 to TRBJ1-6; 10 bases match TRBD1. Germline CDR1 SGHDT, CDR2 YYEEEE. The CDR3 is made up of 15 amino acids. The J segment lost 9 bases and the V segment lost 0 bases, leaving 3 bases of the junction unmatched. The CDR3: CASSLGDRGRSPLHF. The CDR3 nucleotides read TGTGCCAGCAGCTTGGGTGACAGGGGGCGTTCACCCCTCCACTTT.

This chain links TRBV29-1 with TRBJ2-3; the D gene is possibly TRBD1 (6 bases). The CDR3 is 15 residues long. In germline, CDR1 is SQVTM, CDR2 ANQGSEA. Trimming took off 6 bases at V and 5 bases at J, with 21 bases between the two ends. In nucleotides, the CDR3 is TGCAGCGTCAACGGACAGCTCTCTTACAGAGATACGCAGTATTTT. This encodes CSVNGQLSYRDTQYF.

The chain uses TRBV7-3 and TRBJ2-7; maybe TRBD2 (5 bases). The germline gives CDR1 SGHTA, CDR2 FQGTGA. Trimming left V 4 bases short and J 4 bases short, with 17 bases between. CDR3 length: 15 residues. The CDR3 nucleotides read TGTGCCAGCAGCTCGCGACGGGCGGGCCCATACGAGCAGTACTTC. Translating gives CASSSRRAGPYEQYF.

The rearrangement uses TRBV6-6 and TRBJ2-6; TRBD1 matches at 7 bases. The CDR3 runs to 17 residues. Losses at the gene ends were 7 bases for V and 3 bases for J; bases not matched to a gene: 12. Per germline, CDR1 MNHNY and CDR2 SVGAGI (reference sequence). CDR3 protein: CASNRDSLSSGANVLTF. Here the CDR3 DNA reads TGTGCCAGCAATCGGGACAGCCTCTCTAGTGGGGCCAACGTCCTGACTTTC.